Shown below are 27 T cell receptor beta chains from a single sample sequenced in a study of neoadjuvant anti-PD-1 for oral cavity cancer. Profiled with immunoSEQ multiplex PCR; TCRdb holds only in-frame clones, not every one. The table lists approximately 11,000 clones, under 65% of them singletons, with around a quarter in the top ten. The sample in question was tumor tissue, obtained before nivolumab (anti-PD-1) treatment. Receptor source: a person between 40 and 85 years old with oral cavity squamous cell carcinoma.

This clone was found a few times. The V gene is TRBV6-1, the J gene TRBJ1-1; TRBD1 agrees at 9 bases. V lost 4 bases, J lost 1 base, and 4 bases stayed unmatched. This CDR3 spans 15 amino acids. CDR1 MNHNS and CDR2 SASEGT come from the germline V gene. Here the CDR3 DNA reads TGTGCCAGCAGTGCACAGGGGGCCAAGAACACTGAAGCTTTCTTT. Translating gives CASSAQGAKNTEAFF.

The V gene is TRBV7-2, the J gene TRBJ1-3; no definite D call. The germline CDR1 and CDR2 sequences are SGHTA and FQGNSA. This CDR3 is built from 12 residues. V lost 2 bases to trimming and J lost 6 bases, with 5 bases between them. The CDR3 loop reads CASSLSENTIYF. The DNA of the CDR3 is TGTGCCAGCAGCTTAAGCGAAAACACCATATATTTT.

This clone was detected only a few times. V usage is TRBV27 and J usage is TRBJ2-7; TRBD1 matches at 11 bases. The CDR3 totals 18 residues. In germline, CDR1 is MNHEY, CDR2 SMNVEV (reference sequence). The trim removed 6 bases at V and 0 bases at J, leaving 13 bases unmatched. CDR3 in DNA: TGTGCCAGCAGCCGCCTTAGGGGAGGACAGGGGGCCTCCTACGAGCAGTACTTC. Protein: CASSRLRGGQGASYEQYF.

The gene calls are TRBV5-5 and TRBJ1-2, with 12 positions matching TRBD1. The V gene's germline CDR1 is SGHKS and CDR2 YYEKEE (reference sequence). The length of the CDR3 is 18 residues. V lost 4 bases to trimming and J lost 7 bases; unmatched junction nucleotides: 17. DNA of the CDR3: TGTGCCAGCAGCCCCCCTCGGCCGGGACAGGGGGCAACAGGTGGCTACACCTTC. Its protein product is CASSPPRPGQGATGGYTF.

The V gene is TRBV19, the J gene TRBJ1-1; possible D gene TRBD1, 6 bases. Germline CDR1 reads LNHDA; CDR2 reads SQIVND (reference sequence). V was shortened by 4 bases and J by 1 base, with 13 bases between the two germline ends. The CDR3 sequence is 15 residues long. CDR3 bases: TGTGCCAGTAGTACGACAGGCCGAACGAACACTGAAGCTTTCTTT. Its translation is CASSTTGRTNTEAFF.

This clone has only a few counts. The V and J genes are TRBV19 and TRBJ2-7; 9 bases line up with TRBD2. The junction had 6 bases not matched to a gene; V was cut back by 5 bases and J by 1 base. In germline, CDR1 is LNHDA, CDR2 SQIVND (reference sequence). This CDR3 contains 15 residues. CDR3 in DNA: TGTGCCAGTAGTCAGCTTAGCGGGGGATCCTACGAGCAGTACTTC. Amino acids: CASSQLSGGSYEQYF.

This clone is large within its sample. The gene calls are TRBV4-3 and TRBJ1-2, with TRBD1 identical over 7 bases. J was trimmed by 4 bases and V by 0 bases; bases with no gene match: 5. Germline values: CDR1 LGHNA, CDR2 YSLEER. The CDR3 spans 15 residues. Written as DNA, the CDR3 is TGCGCCAGCAGCCAAGATCCCGACAGGGTCTATGGCTACACCTTC. This codes for CASSQDPDRVYGYTF.

Here the CDR3 reads CASSYRSGLRTDTQYF. The CDR3 DNA follows: TGTGCCAGCAGTTACCGAAGCGGGTTGCGCACAGATACGCAGTATTTT. V and J are TRBV6-5 and TRBJ2-3; weak D call: TRBD2 (6 bases). The germline V gene encodes CDR1 MNHEY and CDR2 SVGAGI. Trimming pared 2 bases from V and 1 base from J, leaving 13 bases between. The CDR3 sequence is 16 residues long.

This clone is medium-sized by share. This chain connects TRBV19 to TRBJ2-7; D possibly corresponds to TRBD2 (5 bases). The V gene lost 3 bases and the J gene lost 2 bases, with 8 bases spanning the gap. The germline CDR1 and CDR2 sequences are LNHDA and SQIVND (reference sequence). CDR3 length equals 13 residues. The CDR3 sequence is CASSITGTYEQYF. Written as DNA, the CDR3 is TGTGCCAGTAGTATTACCGGGACCTACGAGCAGTACTTC. Looking up the rest from reference TRBV19 and TRBJ2-7 gives the full variable domain: DGGITQSPKYLFRKEGQNVTLSCEQNLNHDAMYWYRQDPGQGLRLIYYSQIVNDFQKGDIAEGYSVSREKKESFPLTVTSAQKNPTAFYLCASSITGTYEQYFGPGTRLTVT.

This clone was found once. The V gene is TRBV6-5, the J gene TRBJ2-7; D is tentatively TRBD1 or TRBD2 (5 bases each). The CDR3 is 15 amino acids. The ends were cut back, 0 bases at V and 2 bases at J, with 11 bases in the middle. Germline CDR1 reads MNHEY; CDR2 reads SVGAGI. The CDR3 protein is CASSYSGRMTYEQYF. The CDR3 nucleotides are TGTGCCAGCAGTTACTCGGGACGGATGACCTACGAGCAGTACTTC.

The rearrangement links TRBV9 to TRBJ2-2; possibly TRBD1 for D (6 bases). CDR3 length: 16 amino acids. CDR1 and CDR2 (germline): SGDLS, YYNGEE. The ends were cut back, 0 bases at V and 5 bases at J, with 14 bases in the middle. The CDR3 loop reads CASSVDHKGVTGELFF. The CDR3 DNA reads as TGTGCCAGCAGCGTAGACCATAAGGGGGTAACCGGGGAGCTGTTTTTT.

CDR3 sequence (DNA): TGTGCCAGCAGCCACGGAGGGGAGCAGTACTTC. It specifies CASSHGGEQYF. This chain uses TRBV14 with TRBJ2-7; tentatively, D is TRBD2 (6 bases). Germline V lookup: CDR1 SGHDN, CDR2 FVKESK. This CDR3 spans 11 amino acids. Trimming shortened V by 3 bases and J by 7 bases, and 7 bases separated the two germline ends.

The rearrangement joins TRBV5-6 to TRBJ1-6, with D possibly matching TRBD1 (6 bases). The V gene lost 4 bases and the J gene lost 10 bases, with 15 bases spanning the gap. Germline V lookup: CDR1 SGHDT, CDR2 YYEEEE. The CDR3 contains 14 residues. Written as DNA, the CDR3 is TGTGCCAGCAGCGCACAGGGAGGACGCTCACCCCTCCACTTT. Residues: CASSAQGGRSPLHF.

Worth noting for this clone: Other DNA sequences from this sample encode an identical CDR3 as well. In DNA, the CDR3 is TGTGCCAGCAGCCTGGGGGGGCCAGATACGCAGTATTTT. This translates into CASSLGGPDTQYF. The chain joins TRBV28 to TRBJ2-3; TRBD2 might be the D (7 bases). Germline CDR1 and CDR2: MDHEN and SYDVKM. V was pared by 6 bases and J by 4 bases, with 11 bases between. This CDR3 has 13 residues.

The V and J genes are TRBV7-8 and TRBJ2-6; no clear D. V gave up 5 bases and J gave up 5 bases, with 22 bases separating them. Germline lookup yields CDR1 SGHVS and CDR2 FQNEAQ. This CDR3 has 18 amino acids. The CDR3 spells CASSQSSYPQSRANVLTF. CDR3 nucleotide sequence: TGTGCCAGCAGCCAGTCAAGTTACCCACAAAGTCGGGCCAACGTCCTGACTTTC.

The genes are TRBV5-6 and TRBJ2-7; a possible D gene is TRBD1 (6 bases). The ends were cut back, 1 base at V and 0 bases at J, with 8 bases in the middle. Germline CDR1 is SGHDT and CDR2 is YYEEEE. This CDR3 spans 14 amino acids. This chain's CDR3 is CASSLTGSSYEQYF. CDR3 coding DNA: TGTGCCAGCAGCTTGACAGGGAGCTCCTACGAGCAGTACTTC.

This clone was seen more than once but under ten times. V usage is TRBV10-3 and J usage is TRBJ2-7; D is perhaps TRBD1 (5 bases). This CDR3 is built from 13 residues. Trimming took off 2 bases at V and 0 bases at J, with 5 bases between the two ends. CDR1 is ENHRY, CDR2 SYGVKD, per germline. CDR3 nucleotide sequence: TGTGCCATCAGTGAGGACAGCTCCTACGAGCAGTACTTC. This encodes CAISEDSSYEQYF.

By sample fraction, this clone is medium-sized. V usage is TRBV2 and J usage is TRBJ1-1; no definite D call. CDR3 length: 11 amino acids. Germline lookup yields CDR1 SNHLY and CDR2 FYNNEI. Trimming left V 4 bases short and J 4 bases short, with 4 bases between. The CDR3 loop reads CASSGGTEAFF. The CDR3 coding sequence is TGTGCCAGCAGTGGTGGCACTGAAGCTTTCTTT.

The rearrangement uses TRBV11-3 and TRBJ2-5; a possible D gene is TRBD1 (7 bases). Germline lookup yields CDR1 SGHNT and CDR2 YENEEA. Between the trimmed V and J ends, which lost 5 bases and 4 bases, there was a span of 20 bases. This CDR3 is 16 amino acids long. CDR3 in DNA: TGTGCCAGCAGCATGAGCCTCCCTCAGGGGGGAGAGACCCAGTACTTC. This gives the protein CASSMSLPQGGETQYF.

V gene TRBV19 combines with J gene TRBJ2-5; D is uncertain. The CDR3 length is 11 residues. Trimming took off 2 bases at V and 3 bases at J, with 1 base between the two ends. From germline, CDR1 is LNHDA and CDR2 SQIVND (reference sequence). In nucleotides, the CDR3 is TGTGCCAGTAGTATAAAAGAGACCCAGTACTTC. Its protein product is CASSIKETQYF.

J is TRBJ1-3 and V is TRBV9; 10 nucleotides align to TRBD1. Germline CDR1 and CDR2: SGDLS and YYNGEE. This CDR3 contains 17 residues. Trimming took 4 bases from V and 2 from J; bases not matched to a gene: 9. The CDR3: CASSQFGQGVTGNTIYF. CDR3 coding DNA: TGTGCCAGCAGCCAATTTGGACAGGGGGTCACTGGAAACACCATATATTTT.

This clone has a handful of counts. The chain carries TRBV29-1 and TRBJ2-5; TRBD2 is a possible D gene (6 bases). The CDR3 covers 12 residues. Germline CDR1 is SQVTM and CDR2 is ANQGSEA. Trimming removed 6 bases from V and 2 bases from J, with 10 bases in between. The CDR3, as DNA: TGCAGCGTGCGGGAATCACAAGAGACCCAGTACTTC. It specifies CSVRESQETQYF.

The rearrangement uses TRBV7-3 and TRBJ1-2; tentative D call: TRBD1 (6 bases). The germline V and J ends were trimmed by 4 bases and 8 bases, with 17 bases remaining between them. The CDR3 sequence is 14 residues long. Germline V lookup: CDR1 SGHTA, CDR2 FQGTGA. This chain's CDR3 is CASSSAIQGRGYTF. The CDR3 region has the DNA TGTGCCAGCAGCTCAGCAATCCAGGGGAGAGGCTACACCTTC.

The sample holds a few counts of this clone. The gene calls are TRBV6-6 and TRBJ2-2; D might be TRBD1 (6 bases). The CDR3 sequence is 14 residues long. The germline V gene encodes CDR1 MNHNY and CDR2 SVGAGI (reference sequence). Between the trimmed V and J ends, which lost 6 bases and 2 bases, there was a span of 10 bases. CDR3 region: CASRQGRNTGELFF. The CDR3 DNA follows: TGTGCCAGCAGACAGGGACGAAACACCGGGGAGCTGTTTTTT.

In its sample, this clone ranks as medium-sized (0.01 to 0.1%). The chain carries TRBV7-2 and TRBJ1-2; the D gene is possibly TRBD1 (5 bases). Trimming took off 1 base at V and 8 bases at J, with 20 bases between the two ends. This CDR3 region has 16 residues. Germline lookup yields CDR1 SGHTA and CDR2 FQGNSA. In DNA, the CDR3 is TGTGCCAGCAGCTTAGGGTTGTCAGGGCTGTCAGTCGGCTACACCTTC. This translates into CASSLGLSGLSVGYTF. Using reference TRBV7-2 and TRBJ1-2 for the parts outside the CDR3, the full variable domain is GAGVSQSPSNKVTEKGKDVELRCDPISGHTALYWYRQSLGQGLEFLIYFQGNSAPDKSGLPSDRFSAERTGGSVSTLTIQRTQQEDSAVYLCASSLGLSGLSVGYTFGSGTRLTVV.

The chain recombines TRBV7-9 with TRBJ1-2; D is uncertain. The V end was cut by 4 bases, the J end by 4 bases, with 10 bases between. Germline CDR1 and CDR2: SEHNR and FQNEAQ (reference sequence). The CDR3 length is 13 residues. The DNA of the CDR3 is TGTGCCAGCAGCTCGAGGCCGTCCTATGGCTACACCTTC. Its translation is CASSSRPSYGYTF.

The count of this clone is one. V and J are TRBV7-8 and TRBJ2-3; tentatively, D is TRBD2 (6 bases). Germline CDR1 reads SGHVS; CDR2 reads FQNEAQ. V shed 5 bases and J shed 1 base, with 13 bases lying between them. This CDR3 has 15 residues. Written as DNA, the CDR3 is TGTGCCAGCAGCCCGCATAGCGGAGGCACAGATACGCAGTATTTT. As protein: CASSPHSGGTDTQYF.